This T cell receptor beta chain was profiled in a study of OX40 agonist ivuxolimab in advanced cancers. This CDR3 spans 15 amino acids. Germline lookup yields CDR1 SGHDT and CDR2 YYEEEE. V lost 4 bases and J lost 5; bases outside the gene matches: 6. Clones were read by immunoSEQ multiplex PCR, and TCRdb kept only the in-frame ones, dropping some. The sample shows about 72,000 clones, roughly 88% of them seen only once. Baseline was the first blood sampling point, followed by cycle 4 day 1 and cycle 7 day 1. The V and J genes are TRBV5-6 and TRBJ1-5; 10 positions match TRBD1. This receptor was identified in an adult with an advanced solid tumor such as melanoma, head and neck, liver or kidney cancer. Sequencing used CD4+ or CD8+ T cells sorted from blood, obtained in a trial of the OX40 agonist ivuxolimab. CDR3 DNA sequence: TGTGCCAGCAGCCCGGCCGGGACAGGGGATCAGCCCCAGCATTTT. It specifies CASSPAGTGDQPQHF.